The TCR beta chain described here comes from a study of T cells in Graves' hyperthyroidism and ophthalmopathy (dated by TCRdb to the late 2010s). Broadly, across the study: Peripheral blood samples were taken at initial diagnosis, before any treatment was given. A discovery cohort of about 95 patients, roughly 40 with Graves' ophthalmopathy and roughly 59 with stable Graves' hyperthyroidism, was used to find distinguishing TCR V-J signatures. Prospective prediction of ophthalmopathy was tested in an independent validation cohort consisting of 18 hyperthyroidism patients and more than 15 patients who later progressed to ophthalmopathy. The 100 discovery patients were randomly split 7:3 into training and test sets. Thyroid tissue and blood T-cell repertoires from roughly 6 Graves' hyperthyroidism patients were also compared in the study. After sampling, hyperthyroidism patients received methimazole starting at 30 mg daily, and ophthalmopathy patients received high-dose intravenous methylprednisolone. TCR Vbeta CDR3 sequencing of fewer than 150 peripheral blood samples (over 40 ophthalmopathy, some 75 hyperthyroidism and around 17 progressor patients) is reported in the paper.

Ophthalmopathy patients had moderately to severely active disease, Clinical Activity Score of at least 3, NOSPECS grade of at least 4, and duration under 3 months. Exclusion was applied to patients with uncontrolled infections, other autoimmune diseases, pregnancy or lactation. Clinical symptoms, serum thyroxine and TRAb, thyroid ultrasound, and orbital computed tomography formed the basis for the diagnoses. PBMCs were isolated from 10 ml of fresh peripheral blood by Ficoll-Paque density gradient centrifugation. Trizol reagent was used to extract total RNA, and RNA quality was then checked on an Agilent 2100 Bioanalyzer. A remark on this clonotype: Its antigen is unknown. No base quality values were provided; no much bigger clone lies one nucleotide off.

On the study overall, not on this receptor specifically: During validation, the model predicted progression to ophthalmopathy a median of approximately 7 months ahead of onset, with roughly 65% sensitivity and 72% to 80% specificity. In cross-validation, a model built on a 13 V-J signature told ophthalmopathy apart from stable hyperthyroidism with about 90% sensitivity and roughly 81% specificity, and in testing the same model reached 80%/75%. Most expanded thyroid clonotypes (frequency above 0.001) were also found in blood, which suggests that blood repertoires may mirror thyroid immune responses. Sample size was not statistically predetermined, and blinding of investigators to group allocation was not performed.

From its cysteine to its phenylalanine, the CDR3 spans 14 amino acids. Only the CDR3 part of the read is kept: 42 bases, read in frame from the first base. From the germline V gene (reference sequence), CDR1 is LGHDT and CDR2 is YNNKEL. Here V drops 5 bases and J drops 5 bases, and the junction holds 7 bases not matched to any gene. TCR beta CDR3 regions were amplified from RNA transcripts. The first round of RT-PCR for the TCR CDR3 was performed with the HTBI primer set and the Qiagen OneStep RT-PCR kit. The libraries were constructed in a second round of multiplex PCR and then size-selected and purified. Sequencing of the libraries was done on an Illumina HiSeq2000 using paired-end 100 bp reads. In the source study's methods: SOAPnuke was used to process the raw data, with reads discarded if the reads contained adapters or uncalled bases, had a mean Phred below 15, or lacked an exact constant-primer or identifier match. COPE v1.2.5 was used to merge the high-quality paired reads, and each unique nucleotide sequence was defined as a clonotype. MiTCR v1.1 was used to align clonotypes to the IMGT TRBV, TRBD and TRBJ reference segments. Only V-J combinations with frequency above 0.0001, covering 98% to 99.2% of repertoires, were analysed. A TCS score was defined as the ratio between F50 (clonal expansion) and ExV (chaos), using BLOSUM62-based TCRdist between CDR3 peptides within each V-J. Welch's t-statistics and random forest reduced fewer than 600 V-J features to 13, which were used in a naive Bayes classifier (R e1071). TCRdb redid the processing of the public reads, applying fastp at Q25 and MiXCR, and retained in-frame beta chains. Each entry merges the rows of one CDR3 protein and shows their most common DNA and genes. The authors' filters were not applied to this entry. The sample records a few hundred thousand distinct CDR3 sequences, more than 12% of which are singletons. About 20% of the sample lies in the top ten.

The sequencing sample was made of blood. This receptor was identified in a woman in her thirties with Graves' ophthalmopathy. The receptor chain draws on TRBV3-1 and TRBJ2-3; 7 junctional bases match TRBD1. This receptor has the CDR3 CASSDTGARDTQYF. In nucleotide form, the sequence is TGTGCCAGCAGCGATACAGGGGCGCGAGATACGCAGTATTTT.